A single sample gave rise to the 17 T cell receptor beta chains below, sequenced in a study of T-cell memory formation after mild COVID-19. From the 5' RACE reads, TCRdb called clonotypes with MiXCR, one entry per CDR3 protein. The table lists 550,000 to 700,000 distinct CDR3 sequences, around 15% of them singletons, with just over 8% in the top ten. The specimen was PBMCs or a T cell subset sorted from them (not recorded which). The receptors derive from an adult woman who had mild COVID-19 (a few samples of this study predate the infection). Cell type and time point are not known.

The sample holds a few counts of this clonotype. The rearrangement uses TRBV7-9 and TRBJ2-7, with 8 bases lining up with TRBD1. The CDR3 is made up of 15 amino acids. Germline loops: CDR1 SEHNR, CDR2 FQNEAQ (reference sequence). V dropped 5 bases and J dropped 2; count of bases not matched to a gene: 8. The CDR3: CASSEPGQATYEQYF. In DNA form, the CDR3 reads TGTGCCAGCAGCGAACCGGGACAGGCAACCTACGAGCAGTACTTC. Full variable domain (rest looked up from reference TRBV7-9 and TRBJ2-7): DTGVSQNPRHKITKRGQNVTFRCDPISEHNRLYWYRQTLGQGPEFLTYFQNEAQLEKSRLLSDRFSAERPKGSFSTLEIQRTEQGDSAMYLCASSEPGQATYEQYFGPGTRLTVT.

There are many counts of this clonotype. V usage is TRBV7-6 and J usage is TRBJ2-3; 12 nucleotides match TRBD1. V lost 0 bases, J lost 4 bases, and 5 bases stayed unmatched. The CDR3 covers 17 residues. Germline V gene lookup returns CDR1 SGHVS and CDR2 FNYEAQ. Written as DNA, the CDR3 is TGTGCCAGCAGCTTAGCGCTTGGGACAGGGGGCTCAGATACGCAGTATTTT. Amino acids: CASSLALGTGGSDTQYF. Together with reference TRBV7-6 and TRBJ2-3, the CDR3 gives the full variable domain: GAGVSQSPRYKVTKRGQDVALRCDPISGHVSLYWYRQALGQGPEFLTYFNYEAQQDKSGLPNDRFSAERPEGSISTLTIQRTEQRDSAMYRCASSLALGTGGSDTQYFGPGTRLTVL.

The sample holds many counts of this clonotype. The chain is built from TRBV15 and TRBJ2-1, with 9 bases aligning to TRBD2. Trimming took 0 bases from V and 3 from J; bases not matched to a gene: 9. Germline V CDR1 and CDR2: LNHNV, YYDKDF (reference sequence). The CDR3 spans 18 residues. The CDR3 coding sequence is TGTGCCACCAGCAGAGATAATAGCGGGAGAGCCCTCTACAATGAGCAGTTCTTC. Translated, it gives CATSRDNSGRALYNEQFF.

The chain combines TRBV7-8 with TRBJ2-7; 12 positions agree with TRBD2. The CDR3 length is 17 residues. The V segment lost 8 bases and the J segment 0 bases; nucleotides outside the gene matches: 11. Germline V CDR1 and CDR2: SGHVS, FQNEAQ. CDR3 region: CASRRGLAGGTSYEQYF. CDR3 in DNA: TGTGCCAGCCGACGGGGGCTAGCGGGAGGGACCTCCTACGAGCAGTACTTC.

This clonotype was seen only a few times. The chain is built from TRBV6-5 and TRBJ1-1; 10 bases match TRBD1. This CDR3 is 16 amino acids long. J gave up 3 bases and V 4 bases, and 8 bases lay outside the gene matches. Germline-derived CDR1 and CDR2 are MNHEY and SVGAGI. CDR3 protein: CASSWGQGISYTEAFF. CDR3 DNA sequence: TGTGCCAGCAGTTGGGGACAGGGGATTTCTTACACTGAAGCTTTCTTT.

V and J are TRBV6-6 and TRBJ1-1; D perhaps matches TRBD1 (6 bases). The CDR3 has 14 amino acids. The ends were cut back, 6 bases at V and 8 bases at J, with 19 bases in the middle. Germline V gives CDR1 MNHNY, CDR2 SVGAGI (reference sequence). The CDR3 sequence is CASSRGTGFREAFF. The CDR3 DNA follows: TGTGCCAGCAGCAGGGGTACAGGGTTCCGGGAAGCTTTCTTT.

For this clonotype: Being one base from a much bigger clone, this may be a read error. The chain joins TRBV5-1 to TRBJ1-2; D uncertain. CDR1 and CDR2 from the germline V gene are SGHRS and YFSETQ. The CDR3 is made up of 18 amino acids. CDR3 in amino acids: CASRLVGETDISNYGYTF. CDR3 in DNA: TGCGCCAGCCGCTTGGTGGGTGAAACCGACATTTCTAACTATGGCTACACCTTC.

This clonotype has a count of ten or more. V usage is TRBV7-9 and J usage is TRBJ2-3; D tentatively fits TRBD1 or TRBD2 (5 bases each). This CDR3 contains 14 residues. Germline loops: CDR1 SEHNR, CDR2 FQNEAQ (reference sequence). V was pared by 3 bases and J by 2 bases, with 9 bases between. CDR3 sequence (DNA): TGTGCCAGCAGCTTTTCGGGGCCCACAGATACGCAGTATTTT. Protein: CASSFSGPTDTQYF.

This rearrangement joins TRBV6-2 or TRBV6-3 to TRBJ2-1, with TRBD2 matching 10 bases. After removal of 7 bases from V and 0 bases from J, the junction contained 9 bases not matched to a gene. This CDR3 is built from 17 residues. Per the germline V gene, CDR1 is MNHEY and CDR2 is SVGEGT. The CDR3 sequence: CASTEPSGSSSYNEQFF. The CDR3, as DNA: TGTGCCAGCACGGAGCCTAGCGGGAGTAGCTCCTACAATGAGCAGTTCTTC.

This sequence joins TRBV6-6 and TRBJ1-2; 7 bases map to TRBD1. This CDR3 contains 13 residues. Germline CDR1 is MNHNY and CDR2 is SVGAGI (reference sequence). Trimming cost V 6 bases and J 4 bases; bases outside gene matches: 5. As DNA, the CDR3 is TGTGCCAGCAGCCCTGGACAGGTCTATGGCTACACCTTC. Protein product: CASSPGQVYGYTF.

The genes are TRBV5-5 and TRBJ2-3; D gene ambiguous. Deletions cut 0 bases from V and 0 bases from J, with 14 bases between. CDR1 and CDR2 from the germline V gene are SGHKS and YYEKEE (reference sequence). CDR3 length: 17 amino acids. The CDR3 coding sequence is TGTGCCAGCAGCTTGGCCCCTAGGTTTTATAGCACAGATACGCAGTATTTT. It specifies CASSLAPRFYSTDTQYF.

This clonotype has ten or more counts. The chain couples TRBV12-3 or TRBV12-4 to TRBJ2-2, with unresolved D. The germline V and J ends were trimmed by 4 bases and 6 bases, with 15 bases remaining between them. CDR3 length equals 15 residues. In nucleotides, the CDR3 is TGTGCCAGCAGTTCCGTAAGCCCTGCGGCCGGGGAGCTGTTTTTT. Protein: CASSSVSPAAGELFF.

This chain connects TRBV20-1 to TRBJ2-7; D is unresolved. Germline V CDR1 and CDR2: DFQATT, SNEGSKA (reference sequence). The CDR3 runs 15 residues. Between the trimmed V and J ends, which lost 6 bases and 3 bases, there was a span of 21 bases. The CDR3 protein is CSAPIEAVYYYEQYF. Here the CDR3 DNA reads TGCAGTGCCCCGATTGAGGCGGTTTACTACTACGAGCAGTACTTC.

This clonotype was seen more than once but under ten times. The J gene is TRBJ2-5, the V gene TRBV5-1; TRBD1 matches 7 bases. CDR1 and CDR2 (germline): SGHRS, YFSETQ. This CDR3 comprises 14 residues. V dropped 0 bases and J dropped 5; count of bases not matched to a gene: 4. CDR3 nucleotides: TGCGCCAGCAGCTTGGGAGGGGGCGCGGAGACCCAGTACTTC. Encoded protein: CASSLGGGAETQYF.

This clonotype was seen a few times. The chain combines TRBV7-9 with TRBJ2-4; unclear D gene. This CDR3 comprises 14 residues. Looked up from germline, CDR1 is SEHNR and CDR2 is FQNEAQ (reference sequence). Trimming cost V 3 bases and J 5 bases, with 11 bases left between them. CDR3 region: CASSFWSGENIQYF. As DNA, the CDR3 is TGTGCCAGCAGCTTCTGGAGTGGGGAAAACATTCAGTACTTC.

This chain uses TRBV7-9 with TRBJ2-1; 10 bases agree with TRBD1. The CDR3 extends over 17 amino acids. The junction had 13 bases not matched to a gene; V was cut back by 4 bases and J by 7 bases. Germline CDR1 is SEHNR and CDR2 is FQNEAQ (reference sequence). DNA of the CDR3: TGTGCCAGCAGCTCATTAACCGGGACAGGGGTTCTTAATGAGCAGTTCTTC. Protein: CASSSLTGTGVLNEQFF.

This clonotype was seen at least ten times. The chain has TRBV7-9 and TRBJ1-1; 7 positions match TRBD1. V trimming: 5 bases; J trimming: 5 bases; junction bases outside the gene matches: 8. Per germline, CDR1 SEHNR and CDR2 FQNEAQ (reference sequence). This CDR3 is built from 14 residues. DNA of the CDR3: TGTGCCAGCAGCCCAGGAGACAGGGAAACTGAAGCTTTCTTT. This codes for CASSPGDRETEAFF. The full variable domain, with the rest looked up from reference TRBV7-9 and TRBJ1-1, is DTGVSQNPRHKITKRGQNVTFRCDPISEHNRLYWYRQTLGQGPEFLTYFQNEAQLEKSRLLSDRFSAERPKGSFSTLEIQRTEQGDSAMYLCASSPGDRETEAFFGQGTRLTVV.